One TCR beta chain is described in this entry. The method was immunoSEQ multiplex PCR; TCRdb's version includes in-frame clones alone and lacks a portion of them. The data show a few hundred thousand clones, with over 65% seen just once and around 3.4% held by the top ten. The entry originates in a study of blood T cell repertoires in COVID-19. Background on the study: Italy, Spain and the United States were the sources of the convalescent and acute COVID-19 samples. Sample material is recorded as cDNA or gDNA derived from T cells, B-cell-depleted T cells, or PBMCs.

This CDR3 has 15 amino acids. Germline CDR1 LGHDT, CDR2 YNNKEL (reference sequence). Trimming stripped 1 base from V and 1 base from J, with 7 bases between. This chain connects TRBV3-1 (or the pseudogene TRBV3-2) to TRBJ1-4; D ambiguous. This receptor was taken from a woman of 80 years or more with acute or convalescent COVID-19. Sequencing was performed on peripheral blood. CDR3 coding DNA: TGTGCCAGCAGCCAAGCCGGAGTAACTAATGAAAAACTGTTTTTT. Amino acids: CASSQAGVTNEKLFF.